The entry below describes one TCR beta chain. The source of the sample is a study of cytomegalovirus exposure and HLA in healthy donors. Looked up from germline, CDR1 is SGDLS and CDR2 is YYNGEE. V lost 3 bases to trimming and J lost 0 bases; unmatched junction nucleotides: 6. The CDR3 is 16 amino acids. Both 60 Vbeta primers and 13 Jbeta primers went into the PCR. The repertoire was sequenced with immunoSEQ multiplex PCR; TCRdb's copy has only in-frame clones and lacks some. The sample has 200,000 to 300,000 clones; about four fifths are singletons. The chain employs TRBV9 and TRBJ1-3; 7 positions match TRBD1. The sample was PBMCs. The receptor was isolated from a woman between 40 and 55 years old in good health and CMV-seropositive. The CDR3 loop is CASSAGDSPSGNTIYF. The CDR3 bases are TGTGCCAGCAGCGCCGGGGACAGTCCCTCTGGAAACACCATATATTTT.